This TCR beta chain was observed in a study of cytotoxic CD8 clonotypes in ibrutinib-treated CLL. Study information: Overall, about 25 responses were partial and 2 complete; following median approximately 65 months, around 15 patients stayed remitted and 12 progressed.

Findings of the study overall: Treatment saw public clonotypes, which were uncommon, either contract or stay stable.

Notes on this clone: Its cognate antigen is unknown.

The germline gives CDR1 MGHRA, CDR2 YSYEKL. This CDR3 spans 13 amino acids. V gave up 1 base and J gave up 3 bases, with 6 bases separating them. Deep sequencing aimed at 1 in 200,000 to 1 in 1 million T cells' resolution. Profiling relied on immunoSEQ multiplex PCR, and the TCRdb table lists in-frame clones only, not all of them. The sample includes around 40,000 clones, roughly two thirds seen only once; the top ten take 9.5% to 13%. The rearrangement joins TRBV4-1 to TRBJ2-5; no reliable D call. Sequenced here: PBMCs, sampled at disease progression, from a patient treated with ibrutinib. The sequence was collected from a human donor with chronic lymphocytic leukemia. For the CDR3, the DNA is TGCGCCAGCAGCCAAGCCTACGAAGAGACCCAGTACTTC. Translating it yields CASSQAYEETQYF.